A selection of T cell receptor beta chains follows, all from one sample in a study of lymphopenia after photon versus proton radiotherapy. The assay was immunoSEQ multiplex PCR, and TCRdb's table has in-frame clones only and misses some. This table holds approximately 65,000 clones, roughly 93% found once. The material was peripheral blood, obtained from a patient treated with photon-based radiotherapy. The receptors stem from a woman aged 65 to 85 with pancreatic cancer. Both conserved end residues are part of each CDR3.

V	J	CDR3
TRBV19	TRBJ1-3	CASSSTGGSSGNTIYF
TRBV27	TRBJ2-7	CASSLSSLAGSSYEQYF
TRBV19	TRBJ1-4	CAAGVLRGKLFF
TRBV2	TRBJ2-3	CASSAYGTWADTQYF
TRBV5-1	TRBJ2-2	CASSLVLDAQNTGELFF
TRBV28	TRBJ1-2	CASSPIVIYGYTF
TRBV9	TRBJ1-1	CASSPPPYTEAFF
TRBV11-2	TRBJ2-3	CASSLRLAGAGDTQYF
TRBV6-5	TRBJ2-5	CASGQGRETQYF
TRBV12-5	TRBJ2-7	CASGPSSYEQYF
TRBV6-5	TRBJ2-7	CASSTRDARGQYF
TRBV2	TRBJ2-3	CASSTGQGPYTDTQYF
TRBV19	TRBJ1-2	CASRTGGGDNYGYTF
TRBV4-1	TRBJ1-3	CASSQEGNTIYF
TRBV5-1	TRBJ2-3	CASSLGGTQYF
TRBV19	TRBJ2-3	CASSTDRGTDTQYF
TRBV5-5	TRBJ2-3	CASTSGGGTDTQYF
TRBV27	TRBJ2-2	CASRPTGGMTSGTGELFF
TRBV25-1	TRBJ1-2	CASSRGYYGYTF
TRBV9	TRBJ2-2	CASSTGQGRTGELFF
TRBV13	TRBJ2-2	CASSLGLGTGELFF
TRBV7-3	TRBJ1-1	CASSLTDRSQAFF
TRBV19	TRBJ2-3	CASAGLAEDTQYF
TRBV7-2	TRBJ1-2	CASSLAPGINYGYTF
TRBV5-1	TRBJ1-1	CASSFMGGAEAFF
TRBV11-3	TRBJ2-2	CASSFTPGELFF
TRBV7-2	TRBJ2-7	CASSLDGSSYEQYF